A selection of T cell receptor beta chains follows, all from one sample in a study of OX40 agonist ivuxolimab in advanced cancers. The table came from immunoSEQ multiplex PCR; TCRdb's copy has only in-frame clones and leaves some out. The sample shows roughly 80,000 clones, roughly 88% of them seen only once. This material consisted of CD4+ or CD8+ T cells sorted from blood, taken in a trial of the OX40 agonist ivuxolimab. The receptors were sampled from an adult with an advanced solid tumor such as melanoma, head and neck, liver or kidney cancer. The CDR3 runs from the conserved cysteine through the conserved F or W. A D gene is named only where the DNA matches it firmly. A clone size is listed for some rows: how often the clone was seen (once, few, many), or a class if it is expanded.

len	abundance	v_gene	d_gene	j_gene	CDR3nt	CDR3aa
11	.	TRBV5-6	.	TRBJ2-7	TGTGCCAGCAGCTTACAGTCGGTGCAGTACTTC	CASSLQSVQYF
12	.	TRBV27	.	TRBJ1-2	TGTGCCAGCAGTCAACAGGGCTATGGCTACACCTTC	CASSQQGYGYTF
15	.	TRBV13	TRBD1	TRBJ1-1	TGTGCCAGCAGCTTCCGGGACAGGCAGGTCTCTGAAGCTTTCTTT	CASSFRDRQVSEAFF
13	.	TRBV6-1	.	TRBJ1-2	TGTGCCAGCAGTCCAAGTGGGGAATATGGCTACACCTTC	CASSPSGEYGYTF
14	few	TRBV19	.	TRBJ2-3	TGTGCCAGTAGTAGGGGGAGACTAGACGATACGCAGTATTTT	CASSRGRLDDTQYF
15	.	TRBV6-1	.	TRBJ1-1	TGTGCCAGCATACGGGACGGAGTAGTGGGAACTGAAGCTTTCTTT	CASIRDGVVGTEAFF
13	.	TRBV2	.	TRBJ2-2	TGTGCCAGCAGGGAAGACGGCACCGGGGAGCTGTTTTTT	CASREDGTGELFF
14	.	TRBV6-6	.	TRBJ1-1	TGTGCCAGCATTCCCCGGACGGGGAGGGCTGAAGCTTTCTTT	CASIPRTGRAEAFF
13	.	TRBV5-1	.	TRBJ2-7	TGCGCCAGCAGCTATGAGCAGTGGAGCGAGCAGTACTTC	CASSYEQWSEQYF
16	.	TRBV21-1	.	TRBJ2-7	TGTGCCAGCAGCAAAGAGCTCAGCGGGACGTCCTACGAGCAGTACTTC	CASSKELSGTSYEQYF
16	once	TRBV11-3	TRBD2	TRBJ2-4	TGTGCCAGCAGCTTGGGGGGGAATCGAGCCAAAAACATTCAGTACTTC	CASSLGGNRAKNIQYF
11	.	TRBV5-6	.	TRBJ2-7	TGTGCCAGCAGCTTGGCCTACGAGCAGTACTTC	CASSLAYEQYF
15	.	TRBV7-2	.	TRBJ1-5	TGTGCCAGCAGCGACGATAATCATAGCAATCAGCCCCAGCATTTT	CASSDDNHSNQPQHF
14	.	TRBV6-6	.	TRBJ2-1	TGTGCCAGCAGTTACGGCAGGGGCGGCAATGAGCAGTTCTTC	CASSYGRGGNEQFF
15	.	TRBV27	TRBD2	TRBJ2-1	TGTGCCAGCACCCCATGGACTAGCGGGAGGAATGAGCAGTTCTTC	CASTPWTSGRNEQFF
15	.	TRBV12-5	TRBD2	TRBJ2-1	TGTGCTAGTGCCCAAGGACTAGCGGGGCGGAATGAGCAGTTCTTC	CASAQGLAGRNEQFF
15	.	TRBV9	.	TRBJ1-2	TGTGCCAGCAGCCCGCCCGGCTCGGGGAACTATGGCTACACCTTC	CASSPPGSGNYGYTF
16	.	TRBV11-2	.	TRBJ1-1	TGTGCCAGCAGGGTGAGGTGGGCAGAAGCCAACACTGAAGCTTTCTTT	CASRVRWAEANTEAFF
16	.	TRBV19	TRBD1	TRBJ2-3	TGTGCCAGTAGTAGAGGGACAGGGGGAATCACAGATACGCAGTATTTT	CASSRGTGGITDTQYF
13	.	TRBV9	.	TRBJ1-5	TGTGCCAACCTACAGGGCCGCAATCAGCCCCAGCATTTT	CANLQGRNQPQHF
15	.	TRBV2	.	TRBJ1-5	TGTGCCAGCAGTGAAGGAGGAGAAGGCGATCAGCCCCAGCATTTT	CASSEGGEGDQPQHF
13	.	TRBV5-5	TRBD1	TRBJ1-5	TGTGCCAGCAGCTTTACAGGGGATCAGCCCCAGCATTTT	CASSFTGDQPQHF
12	few	TRBV30	.	TRBJ2-2	TGTGCCTGGATGGGGGGATTCGGGGAGCTGTTTTTT	CAWMGGFGELFF
14	.	TRBV19	.	TRBJ1-5	TGTGCCAGTACGGGGTCTGAGGGGGTTCAGCCCCAGCATTTT	CASTGSEGVQPQHF
16	.	TRBV6-5	TRBD1	TRBJ1-1	TGTGCCAGCAGTTACTCGGGCAGGGGGGCGTTAGTAGGAGCTTTCTTT	CASSYSGRGALVGAFF